Below, one T cell receptor (beta chain) is given with its context. This sample stems from a study of control samples from healthy donors and cancer patients. Assay used: immunoSEQ multiplex PCR; TCRdb lists only in-frame clones, some missing. The sample shows about 98,000 clones, 79% of them seen only once. The V gene's germline CDR1 is SGHRS and CDR2 YFSETQ. Trimming stripped 5 bases from V and 0 bases from J, with 14 bases between. The CDR3 runs 15 residues. Source material: blood. This chain connects TRBV5-1 to TRBJ1-2; perhaps TRBD1 as D (6 bases). The sequence derives from a young woman in good health. CDR3 residues: CASRRGGTANYGYTF. The CDR3 DNA follows: TGCGCCAGCAGAAGAGGGGGGACCGCTAACTATGGCTACACCTTC.